This T cell receptor (beta chain) was identified during a study of T cells after yellow fever vaccination. About the study: Preparation of fractions with low cell numbers was performed using SMART-Seq v4 Ultra Low Input. Overall study findings and caveats: Researchers report a weaker secondary response that nonetheless peaked faster, day 5 versus 15. The study re-detected most primary-vaccination clones after the booster (roughly 95% CD4, roughly 85% CD8).

Note on this clonotype: Its antigen is not known.

CDR3 length: 15 amino acids. The V end lost 4 bases, the J end lost 2 bases, and 14 bases lay between the germline ends. The germline V gene has CDR1 SGHRS and CDR2 YFSETQ. A universal primer site and UMIs were added as TCR cDNA was made by 5'RACE template switching. TCRdb re-called the 5' RACE reads through MiXCR, storing one row per CDR3 protein. This table has more than 450,000 distinct CDR3 sequences, about a fifth appearing once. The chain couples TRBV5-1 to TRBJ2-3; D gene uncertain. The source of this sequence is a man in his late teens or twenties who received the YFV17D yellow fever vaccine. Sequencing was performed on PBMCs, taken less than 25 days after the first yellow fever vaccination. Here the CDR3 reads CASSTGGSYTDTQYF. The CDR3 nucleotides are TGCGCCAGCAGCACCGGTGGCAGTTACACAGATACGCAGTATTTT.